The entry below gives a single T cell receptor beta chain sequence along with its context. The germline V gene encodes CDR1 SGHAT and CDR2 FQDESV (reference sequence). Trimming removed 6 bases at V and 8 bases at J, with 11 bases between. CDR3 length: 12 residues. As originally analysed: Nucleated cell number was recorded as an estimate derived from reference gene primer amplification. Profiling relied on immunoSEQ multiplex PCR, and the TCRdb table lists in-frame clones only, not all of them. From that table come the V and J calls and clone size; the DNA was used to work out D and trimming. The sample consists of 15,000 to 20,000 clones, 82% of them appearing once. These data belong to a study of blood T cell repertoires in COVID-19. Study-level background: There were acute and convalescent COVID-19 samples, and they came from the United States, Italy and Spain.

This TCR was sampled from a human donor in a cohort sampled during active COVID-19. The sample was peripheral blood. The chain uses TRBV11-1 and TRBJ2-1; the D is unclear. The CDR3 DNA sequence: TGTGCCAGCAGAGCTAGGTTATATGAGCAGTTCTTC. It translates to CASRARLYEQFF.